A single sample gave rise to the 5 T cell receptor beta chains below, sequenced in a study of untreated major depressive disorder. Libraries were prepared by immunoSEQ multiplex PCR; TCRdb keeps only in-frame clonotypes and omits some of them. The table lists over 20,000 clones, 90% to 95% of them singletons. Material: CD4+ T cells from PBMCs. These receptor sequences come from a man under 40 in good health.

The chain recombines TRBV30 with TRBJ1-1; TRBD1 might be the D (6 bases). This CDR3 region has 13 residues. V lost 3 bases to trimming and J lost 3 bases, with 11 bases between them. Germline CDR1 and CDR2: GTSNPN and SVGIG (reference sequence). CDR3 in DNA: TGTGCCTGGAGCGGACAGAGGTACACTGAAGCTTTCTTT. The encoded protein is CAWSGQRYTEAFF.

The gene calls are TRBV10-3 and TRBJ2-7; either TRBD1 or TRBD2 may fit D (7 bases each). This CDR3 region has 13 residues. The germline V gene encodes CDR1 ENHRY and CDR2 SYGVKD. V lost 7 bases and J lost 4, with 14 bases in between. The CDR3 sequence is CAINDRDYYEQYF. The DNA for the CDR3 is TGTGCCATCAATGACAGGGACTATTACGAGCAGTACTTC.

This clone has only one observation. The chain joins TRBV11-2 to TRBJ2-7; D unresolved. Germline CDR1 SGHAT, CDR2 FQNNGV. CDR3 length equals 14 residues. V was clipped by 5 bases and J by 2 bases, with 13 bases between them. Here the CDR3 reads CASSPVKRPYEQYF. CDR3 DNA sequence: TGTGCCAGCAGCCCCGTTAAGCGTCCCTACGAGCAGTACTTC.

The chain links TRBV6-6 to TRBJ1-2, with 8 bases aligning to TRBD1. The V gene end was trimmed by 5 bases and the J gene end by 6 bases; junction bases not matched to a gene: 5. There are 13 residues in the CDR3. Germline-derived CDR1 and CDR2 are MNHNY and SVGAGI (reference sequence). Written as DNA, the CDR3 is TGTGCCAGCAGTACGTGGGACAGGCATGGCTACACCTTC. Translation gives CASSTWDRHGYTF.

The rearrangement joins TRBV29-1 to TRBJ2-3; D is tentatively TRBD1 or TRBD2 (5 bases each). This CDR3 has 16 residues. The germline gives CDR1 SQVTM, CDR2 ANQGSEA. Trimming took 7 bases from V and 4 from J, leaving 24 bases between them. Here the CDR3 DNA reads TGCAGCGCCGAGGGAAGTTTTGCAAGAGGGGCAGATACGCAGTATTTT. This sequence encodes CSAEGSFARGADTQYF.